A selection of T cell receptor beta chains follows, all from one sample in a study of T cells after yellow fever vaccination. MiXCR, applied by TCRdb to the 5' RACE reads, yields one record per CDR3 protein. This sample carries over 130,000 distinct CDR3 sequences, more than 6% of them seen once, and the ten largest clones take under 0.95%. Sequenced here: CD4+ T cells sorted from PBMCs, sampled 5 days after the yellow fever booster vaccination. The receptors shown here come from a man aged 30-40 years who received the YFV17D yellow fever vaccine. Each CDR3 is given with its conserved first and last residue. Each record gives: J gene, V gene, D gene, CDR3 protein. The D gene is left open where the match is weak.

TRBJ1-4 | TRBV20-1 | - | CSAAWGKKLFF
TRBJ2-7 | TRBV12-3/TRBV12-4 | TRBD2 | CASNPGGLAGKSYEQYF
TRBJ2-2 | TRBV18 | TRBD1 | CASSPRTGVGNTGELFF
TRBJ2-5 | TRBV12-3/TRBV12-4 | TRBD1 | CASSLRAGGRETQYF
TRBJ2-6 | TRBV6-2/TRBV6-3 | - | CASSLIFTGANVLTF
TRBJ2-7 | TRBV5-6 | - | CASSILYEQYF
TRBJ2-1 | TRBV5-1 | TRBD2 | CASSFRLAGDPYNEQFF
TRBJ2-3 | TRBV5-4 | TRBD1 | CASSSQGASTDTQYF
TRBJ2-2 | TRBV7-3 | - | CASSSQKNTGELFF
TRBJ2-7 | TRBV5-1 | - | CASSSPGGYEQYF
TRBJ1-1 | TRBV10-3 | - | CAISDLEGGKKAFF
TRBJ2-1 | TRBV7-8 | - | CASSLAGTGNEQFF
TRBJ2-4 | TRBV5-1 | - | CASSLPDLNIQYF
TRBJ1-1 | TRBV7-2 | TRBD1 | CASSLATGGNTEAFF
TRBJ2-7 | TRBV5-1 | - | CASSPYEQYF
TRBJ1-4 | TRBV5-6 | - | CASSRKGVGSEKLFF
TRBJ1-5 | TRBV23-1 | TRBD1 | CASSQGTGVAGYQPQHF
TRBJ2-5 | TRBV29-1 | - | CSVLGGQEHFETQYF
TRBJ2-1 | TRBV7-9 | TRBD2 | CASSQTGGEQFF
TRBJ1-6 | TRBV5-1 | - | CASSLESGTVYNSPLHF
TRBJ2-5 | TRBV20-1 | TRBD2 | CSASSGGRATETQYF
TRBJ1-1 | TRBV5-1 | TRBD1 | CASSLGGTGARPEAFF
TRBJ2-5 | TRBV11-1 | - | CASSFYADQETQYF
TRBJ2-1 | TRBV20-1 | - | CSARDSRNNEQFF
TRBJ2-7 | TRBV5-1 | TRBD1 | CASSWDSVYEQYF
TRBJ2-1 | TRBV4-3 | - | CASSQGLEGAYNEQFF
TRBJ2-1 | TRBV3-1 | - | CASSRQFSVPVDEQFF
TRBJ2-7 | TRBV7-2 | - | CASSLLSKPYEQYF
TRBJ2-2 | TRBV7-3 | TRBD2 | CASSLTRLADTGELFF
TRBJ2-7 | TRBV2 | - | CASREVRTAATLQYF
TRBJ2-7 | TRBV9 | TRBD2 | CASSVGSGGYEQYF
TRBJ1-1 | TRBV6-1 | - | CASSPIDGSGAFF
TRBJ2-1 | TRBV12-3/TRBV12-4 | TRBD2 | CASSLLSGTSGRATEQFF
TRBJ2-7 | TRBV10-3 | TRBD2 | CAISESVKTSGFYEQYF
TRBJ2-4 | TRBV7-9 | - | CASSLGDGIGKNIQYF
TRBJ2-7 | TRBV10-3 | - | CAITPTPASSYEQYF
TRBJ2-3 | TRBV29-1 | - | CSVETSSTDTQYF
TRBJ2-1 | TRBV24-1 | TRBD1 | CATSVLRTGGDEQFF
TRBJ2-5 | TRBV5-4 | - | CASSSRSGRGETQYF
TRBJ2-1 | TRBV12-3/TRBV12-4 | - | CASSHQVGRNEQFF
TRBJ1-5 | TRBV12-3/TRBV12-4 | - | CASSSTPNQPQHF
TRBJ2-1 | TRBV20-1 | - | CSARDDSGRGYNEQFF
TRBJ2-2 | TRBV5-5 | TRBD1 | CASSWTGANTGELFF
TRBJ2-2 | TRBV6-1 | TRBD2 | CASRREAGELFF
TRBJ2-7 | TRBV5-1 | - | CASSNRQELAYEQYF
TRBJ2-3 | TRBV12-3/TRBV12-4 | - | CASSFPQGTQYF
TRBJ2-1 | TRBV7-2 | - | CASSPRARSYNEQFF
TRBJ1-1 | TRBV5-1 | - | CASSLRHGPAEAFF
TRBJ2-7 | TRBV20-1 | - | CSAPLRSGYEQYF
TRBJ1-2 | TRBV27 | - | CASSFVGNYGYTF
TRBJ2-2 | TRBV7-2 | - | CASSLTLQGSTTGELFF
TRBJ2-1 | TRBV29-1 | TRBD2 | CSFTGTSGRGQFF
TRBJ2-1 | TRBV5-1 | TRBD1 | CASSLTGQGYNEQFF
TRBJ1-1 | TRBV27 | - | CASSFAPMNTEAFF
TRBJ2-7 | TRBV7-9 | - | CASSKTGFYEQYF
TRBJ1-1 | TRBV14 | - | CASSQAGPGAFF
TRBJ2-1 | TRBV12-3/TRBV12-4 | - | CASSPRVGAGSRLIEQFF
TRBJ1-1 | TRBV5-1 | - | CASSQGGIYTEAFF
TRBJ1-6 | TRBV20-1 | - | CSARAGPPRSPLHF